A single sample gave rise to the 7 T cell receptor beta chains below, sequenced in a study of cytomegalovirus exposure and HLA in healthy donors. PCR used 60 Vbeta primers and 13 Jbeta primers. This table comes from immunoSEQ multiplex PCR, and its TCRdb copy is limited to in-frame clones, with some not included. The sample yields 210,000 or so clones, roughly 84% seen once. What was sequenced was PBMCs. All receptors derive from a human donor in good health.

CDR3 in amino acids: CASSPQSGDGYTF. The CDR3 DNA follows: TGTGCCAGCAGCCCACAGAGCGGGGATGGCTACACCTTC. The rearrangement links TRBV7-2 to TRBJ1-2, with D uncertain. Germline V gene data show CDR1 as SGHTA and CDR2 as FQGNSA. There are 13 residues in the CDR3. Between the trimmed V and J ends, which lost 5 bases and 6 bases, there was a span of 13 bases.

This clone was seen just once. The rearrangement uses TRBV9 and TRBJ2-1; TRBD1 aligns across 8 bases. CDR1 SGDLS and CDR2 YYNGEE come from the germline V gene. The V and J ends lost 1 base and 9 bases, in that order; junction bases with no gene match: 9. The CDR3 length is 15 residues. The CDR3 here is CASSVSTGANGEQFF. CDR3 nucleotide sequence: TGTGCCAGCAGCGTATCGACAGGGGCAAATGGTGAGCAGTTCTTC.

The chain has TRBV7-9 and TRBJ1-5; D is unresolved. Germline V CDR1 and CDR2: SEHNR, FQNEAQ (reference sequence). Trimming removed 1 base at V and 6 bases at J, with 10 bases between. The CDR3 runs to 14 residues. CDR3 nucleotide sequence: TGTGCCAGCAGCTTAGGGCCAGTGTCTCAGCCCCAGCATTTT. This codes for CASSLGPVSQPQHF.

The rearrangement uses TRBV27 and TRBJ2-7, with TRBD2 as a possible D gene (6 bases). CDR3 length: 15 residues. CDR1 MNHEY and CDR2 SMNVEV come from the germline V gene (reference sequence). V shed 5 bases and J shed 0 bases, with 14 bases lying between them. CDR3 sequence reads: CASSILARSSYEQYF. The CDR3 DNA is TGTGCCAGCAGTATACTAGCCCGGAGCTCCTACGAGCAGTACTTC.

This rearrangement joins TRBV28 to TRBJ2-1; a possible D gene is TRBD1 (6 bases). This CDR3 contains 15 residues. Germline V gives CDR1 MDHEN, CDR2 SYDVKM. V dropped 7 bases and J dropped 6 bases, with 19 bases sitting between them. Here the CDR3 DNA reads TGTGCCAGCAACGATAGGGGGATCGTAAGCAATGAGCAGTTCTTC. This codes for CASNDRGIVSNEQFF. The full variable domain, its missing parts supplied by reference TRBV28 and TRBJ2-1, is DVKVTQSSRYLVKRTGEKVFLECVQDMDHENMFWYRQDPGLGLRLIYFSYDVKMKEKGDIPEGYSVSREKKERFSLILESASTNQTSMYLCASNDRGIVSNEQFFGPGTRLTVL.

This clone has a handful of counts. This sequence joins TRBV5-6 and TRBJ2-3; 13 bases line up with TRBD2. There are 18 residues in the CDR3. CDR1 SGHDT and CDR2 YYEEEE come from the germline V gene. The trim removed 1 base at V and 3 bases at J, leaving 8 bases unmatched. CDR3 sequence: CASSLRPGLAGLTDTQYF. Here the CDR3 DNA reads TGTGCCAGCAGCTTGCGACCGGGACTAGCGGGACTAACAGATACGCAGTATTTT. The complete variable domain, with remaining parts taken from reference TRBV5-6 and TRBJ2-3, reads DAGVTQSPTHLIKTRGQQVTLRCSPKSGHDTVSWYQQALGQGPQFIFQYYEEEERQRGNFPDRFSGHQFPNYSSELNVNALLLGDSALYLCASSLRPGLAGLTDTQYFGPGTRLTVL.

The chain is built from TRBV19 and TRBJ1-1; TRBD1 might be the D (6 bases). Germline values: CDR1 LNHDA, CDR2 SQIVND (reference sequence). The CDR3 runs 16 residues. Trimming left V 6 bases short and J 6 bases short, with 23 bases between. The CDR3 protein is CASRGGGGIGVSEAFF. The CDR3 nucleotides are TGTGCCAGTAGAGGGGGAGGGGGGATTGGTGTCTCTGAAGCTTTCTTT.